Listed below are T cell receptor beta chains from one sample, sequenced in a study of T cell responses to AZD1222 COVID-19 vaccine. Using immunoSEQ multiplex PCR, the repertoire was profiled, and TCRdb retains in-frame clones only, with some absent. The data show roughly 180,000 clones, with 80% to 90% seen just once and 6.9% held by the top ten. The sample here was peripheral blood, taken on day 0 of AZD1222 vaccination. The source is an adult in good health. CDR3s include the opening cysteine and the closing phenylalanine or tryptophan. A D gene is named only where the DNA matches it firmly. The size of a clone is reported for some rows only, either as once, few or many, or as a class for expanded clones.

D | size | J | V | CDR3 | DNA
- | - | TRBJ2-3 | TRBV14 | CASSQGPGSYTDTQYF | TGTGCCAGCAGCCAAGGGCCGGGGAGCTACACAGATACGCAGTATTTT
TRBD1 | - | TRBJ2-5 | TRBV9 | CASSATGTGFGETQYF | TGTGCCAGCAGCGCCACAGGGACAGGGTTTGGAGAGACCCAGTACTTC
- | - | TRBJ1-5 | TRBV19 | CASSIMPGGSQPQHF | TGTGCCAGTAGTATAATGCCTGGTGGCAGTCAGCCCCAGCATTTT
- | - | TRBJ1-4 | TRBV12-2 | CASPCRGINEKLFF | TGTGCAAGCCCGTGTAGGGGGATTAATGAAAAACTGTTTTTT
- | once | TRBJ2-3 | TRBV11-3 | CASSLSADSTDTQYF | TGTGCCAGCAGCTTATCGGCGGATAGCACAGATACGCAGTATTTT
- | - | TRBJ1-1 | TRBV6-5 | CASSNPGGTEAFF | TGTGCCAGCAGTAACCCGGGAGGCACTGAAGCTTTCTTT
- | - | TRBJ2-1 | TRBV15 | CATSNPQAGYNEQFF | TGTGCCACCAGCAACCCTCAGGCAGGGTATAATGAGCAGTTCTTC
- | - | TRBJ1-5 | TRBV7-9 | CASSDWGVWHF | TGTGCCAGCAGTGACTGGGGGGTTTGGCATTTT
TRBD2 | - | TRBJ2-1 | TRBV30 | CAWSASLRGGRNEQFF | TGTGCCTGGAGTGCCTCTTTGCGGGGGGGCCGTAATGAGCAGTTCTTC
TRBD1 | - | TRBJ1-2 | TRBV29-1 | CSVEGGQGNGYTF | TGCAGCGTTGAAGGGGGACAGGGGAATGGCTACACCTTC
- | once | TRBJ1-6 | TRBV5-4 | CASSPGGASYNSPLHF | TGTGCCAGCAGCCCTGGGGGGGCATCCTATAATTCACCCCTCCACTTT
TRBD1 | - | TRBJ1-2 | TRBV20-1 | CSAGTGKGYTF | TGCAGTGCGGGGACAGGGAAAGGCTACACCTTC
- | - | TRBJ1-4 | TRBV27 | CASSSDTTEANEKLFF | TGTGCCAGCAGTTCCGATACGACAGAGGCTAATGAAAAACTGTTTTTT
- | - | TRBJ1-1 | TRBV13 | CASSLDPNTEAFF | TGTGCCAGCAGCTTAGACCCGAACACTGAAGCTTTCTTT
- | - | TRBJ1-2 | TRBV7-8 | CASSLDGVYGYTF | TGTGCCAGCAGCTTAGACGGGGTCTATGGCTACACCTTC
TRBD1 | - | TRBJ1-2 | TRBV7-2 | CASSLAWTGDYGYTF | TGTGCCAGCAGCTTAGCATGGACAGGGGACTATGGCTACACCTTC
- | - | TRBJ2-5 | TRBV9 | CASSVGRARETQYF | TGTGCCAGCAGCGTAGGACGGGCGCGGGAGACCCAGTACTTC
TRBD2 | - | TRBJ2-1 | TRBV25-1 | CASSEFSLAGGNNEQFF | TGTGCCAGCAGTGAATTCTCCCTAGCGGGGGGGAACAATGAGCAGTTCTTC
- | - | TRBJ2-2 | TRBV7-8 | CASRGYTGELFF | TGTGCCAGCAGGGGATACACCGGGGAGCTGTTTTTT
- | - | TRBJ2-7 | TRBV7-2 | CASSLRWSASEQYF | TGTGCCAGCAGCCTGAGATGGTCAGCCTCCGAGCAGTACTTC
TRBD2 | - | TRBJ2-2 | TRBV3-1/TRBV3-2 | CASSQDWTRPTSGGARTGELFF | TGTGCCAGCAGCCAAGATTGGACGAGGCCGACTAGCGGGGGGGCCAGAACCGGGGAGCTGTTTTTT
TRBD1 | - | TRBJ1-1 | TRBV5-5 | CASSLVGTGLGGGEAFF | TGTGCCAGCAGCTTGGTTGGGACAGGACTTGGGGGCGGTGAAGCTTTCTTT